The clone carrying this T cell receptor (beta chain) was seen only a few times. Its antigen is undetermined. This specimen belongs to a study of blood T cells in healthy people across ages. Notes on the study in general: Underestimates were what the diversity estimates from one million T cells were considered to be.

Then a second PCR, running about 6 to 11 cycles, was carried out with a sample-barcoded 5' primer and a J-beta primer mix. Each CDR3 protein gets one entry after TCRdb re-called the 5' RACE reads with MiXCR. This table has 1.5 million to 2 million distinct CDR3 sequences, almost 35% appearing once. CDR3 length equals 14 residues. The V end was cut by 2 bases, the J end by 0 bases, with 9 bases between. CDR1 SGDLS and CDR2 YYNGEE come from the germline V gene. V gene TRBV9 combines with J gene TRBJ2-7; no clear D gene. The material sequenced was blood. The sequence came from a woman under 40 in good health. CDR3 amino acids: CASSVEPDSYEQYF. The CDR3 coding sequence is TGTGCCAGCAGCGTTGAACCGGACTCCTACGAGCAGTACTTC.